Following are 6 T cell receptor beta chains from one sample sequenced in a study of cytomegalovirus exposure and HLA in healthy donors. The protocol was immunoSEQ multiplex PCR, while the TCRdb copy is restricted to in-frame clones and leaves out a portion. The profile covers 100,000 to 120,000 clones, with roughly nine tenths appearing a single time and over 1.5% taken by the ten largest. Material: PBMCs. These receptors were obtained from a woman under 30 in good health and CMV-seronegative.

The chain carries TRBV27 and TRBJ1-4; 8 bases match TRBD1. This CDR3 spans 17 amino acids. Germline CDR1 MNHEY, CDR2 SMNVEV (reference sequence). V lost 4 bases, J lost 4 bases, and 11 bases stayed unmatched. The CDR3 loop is CASSYTRQGRFNEKLFF. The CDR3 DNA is TGTGCCAGCAGTTACACCAGACAGGGGCGATTTAATGAAAAACTGTTTTTT.

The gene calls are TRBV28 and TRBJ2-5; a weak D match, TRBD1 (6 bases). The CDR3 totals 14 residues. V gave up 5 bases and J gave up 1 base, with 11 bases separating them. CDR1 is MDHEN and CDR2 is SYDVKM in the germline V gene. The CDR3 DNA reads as TGTGCCAGCAGTGCTAGAGGGGGCCAAGAGACCCAGTACTTC. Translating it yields CASSARGGQETQYF.

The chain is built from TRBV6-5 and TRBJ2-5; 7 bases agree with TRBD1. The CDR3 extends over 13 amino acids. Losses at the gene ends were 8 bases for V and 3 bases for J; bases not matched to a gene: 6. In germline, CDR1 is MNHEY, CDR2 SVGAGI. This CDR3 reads CASLGQWEETQYF. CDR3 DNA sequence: TGTGCCAGCCTGGGACAGTGGGAAGAGACCCAGTACTTC.

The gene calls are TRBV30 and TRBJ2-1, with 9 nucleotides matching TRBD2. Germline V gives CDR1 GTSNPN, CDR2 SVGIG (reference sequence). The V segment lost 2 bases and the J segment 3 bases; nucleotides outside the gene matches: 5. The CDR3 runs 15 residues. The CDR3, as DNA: TGTGCCTGGAGTTTCGCGGGAGGGCTCTACAATGAGCAGTTCTTC. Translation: CAWSFAGGLYNEQFF. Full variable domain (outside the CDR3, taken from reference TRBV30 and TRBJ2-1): SQTIHQWPATLVQPVGSPLSLECTVEGTSNPNLYWYRQAAGRGLQLLFYSVGIGQISSEVPQNLSASRPQDRQFILSSKKLLLSDSGFYLCAWSFAGGLYNEQFFGPGTRLTVL.

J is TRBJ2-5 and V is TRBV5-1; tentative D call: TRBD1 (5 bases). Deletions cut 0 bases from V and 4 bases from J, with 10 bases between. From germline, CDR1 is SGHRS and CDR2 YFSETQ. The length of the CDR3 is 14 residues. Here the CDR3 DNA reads TGCGCCAGCAGCTTGGATGGACAAGTAGAGACCCAGTACTTC. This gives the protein CASSLDGQVETQYF.

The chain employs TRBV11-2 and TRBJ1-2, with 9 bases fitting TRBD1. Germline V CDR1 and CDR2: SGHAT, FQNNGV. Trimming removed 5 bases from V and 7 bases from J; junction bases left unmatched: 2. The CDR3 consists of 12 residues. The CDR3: CASSKDRGGYTF. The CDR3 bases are TGTGCCAGCAGCAAGGACAGGGGTGGCTACACCTTC.